These 23 T cell receptor beta chains were sequenced from one sample in a study of T cell responses to AZD1222 COVID-19 vaccine. The data were produced by immunoSEQ multiplex PCR, yet TCRdb's version contains in-frame clones alone and is incomplete. The data contain roughly 120,000 clones, roughly 88% of them singletons. The sample in question was peripheral blood, obtained on day 0 of MenACWY control vaccination. These receptors were taken from an adult in good health.

J is TRBJ2-1 and V is TRBV9, with D perhaps TRBD1 (6 bases). Germline values: CDR1 SGDLS, CDR2 YYNGEE. Deletions cut 4 bases from V and 2 bases from J, with 16 bases between. CDR3 length: 16 residues. CDR3 nucleotides: TGTGCCAGCAGCTTAGGGGGATCGATGGCCTACAATGAGCAGTTCTTC. Translating it yields CASSLGGSMAYNEQFF.

The V and J genes are TRBV28 and TRBJ1-2, with unresolved D. Germline lookup yields CDR1 MDHEN and CDR2 SYDVKM. This CDR3 region has 16 residues. V was shortened by 7 bases and J by 0 bases, with 18 bases between the two germline ends. CDR3: CASTESSGLANYGYTF. CDR3 coding DNA: TGTGCCAGCACCGAATCCTCAGGCCTTGCTAACTATGGCTACACCTTC.

The chain is built from TRBV5-1 and TRBJ1-6; 7 bases fit TRBD1. The CDR3 runs 15 residues. Germline V lookup: CDR1 SGHRS, CDR2 YFSETQ. V shed 4 bases and J 7 bases; nucleotides not matched to a gene: 8. Here the CDR3 DNA reads TGCGCCAGCAGCCCAGAGACAGGGTTGAATTCACCCCTCCACTTT. Its translation is CASSPETGLNSPLHF. Looking up the rest from reference TRBV5-1 and TRBJ1-6 gives the full variable domain: KAGVTQTPRYLIKTRGQQVTLSCSPISGHRSVSWYQQTPGQGLQFLFEYFSETQRNKGNFPGRFSGRQFSNSRSEMNVSTLELGDSALYLCASSPETGLNSPLHFGNGTRLTVT.

The chain is built from TRBV9 and TRBJ2-1, with D possibly being TRBD2 (6 bases). Germline assignment: CDR1 SGDLS and CDR2 YYNGEE. The CDR3 covers 18 residues. V lost 4 bases to trimming and J lost 0 bases, with 20 bases between them. DNA of the CDR3: TGTGCCAGCAGCTACGAATCAATCCCTAGCGACTCCTACAATGAGCAGTTCTTC. Translating it yields CASSYESIPSDSYNEQFF.

Points on this clone: The junction departs from germline at one end; a sequencing error may be responsible. V is TRBV7-7 and J is TRBJ2-5, with 10 bases identical to TRBD1. The CDR3 has 14 residues. CDR1 is SSHAT and CDR2 is FNYEAQ in the germline V gene (reference sequence). In DNA form, the CDR3 reads TGTGCTAGCAGCCGGGACAGGGGTAAAGAGACCCAGTACTTC. Translating gives CASSRDRGKETQYF.

The chain joins TRBV2 to TRBJ1-3, with 10 bases fitting TRBD1. Unmatched junction bases numbered 2, after V lost 4 bases and J lost 5 bases. The CDR3 consists of 14 residues. The germline V gene has CDR1 SNHLY and CDR2 FYNNEI. The CDR3 nucleotides read TGTGCCAGCAGTGGGGACAGGGGTCGAAACACCATATATTTT. Translation: CASSGDRGRNTIYF.

The chain joins TRBV7-9 to TRBJ1-4; possible D gene TRBD1, 5 bases. CDR1 SEHNR and CDR2 FQNEAQ come from the germline V gene (reference sequence). CDR3 length: 14 amino acids. V lost 5 bases and J 10 bases, leaving 17 bases between the germline ends. The CDR3 DNA sequence: TGTGCCAGCAGCCACCCCGGAGGGACGGGAAAACTGTTTTTT. It specifies CASSHPGGTGKLFF.

The chain is built from TRBV3-1 (or the pseudogene TRBV3-2) and TRBJ1-1, with TRBD1 identical over 7 bases. CDR1 and CDR2 (germline): LGHDT, YNNKEL (reference sequence). The CDR3 is 14 residues long. V trimming: 0 bases; J trimming: 4 bases; junction bases outside the gene matches: 2. In DNA, the CDR3 is TGTGCCAGCAGCCAAGATTCAGGGGGCACTGAAGCTTTCTTT. It yields the protein CASSQDSGGTEAFF.

This chain connects TRBV11-2 to TRBJ2-7; D uncertain. Germline loops: CDR1 SGHAT, CDR2 FQNNGV. V was trimmed by 3 bases and J by 2 bases, leaving 11 bases between them. This CDR3 has 14 residues. CDR3 region: CASSLLIMAYEQYF. CDR3 in DNA: TGTGCCAGCAGCTTGCTGATCATGGCCTACGAGCAGTACTTC.

This clone appeared a few times. V and J are TRBV6-6 and TRBJ1-5; D is unresolved. This CDR3 spans 14 amino acids. Trimming removed 6 bases from V and 1 base from J, with 10 bases in between. The germline V gene encodes CDR1 MNHNY and CDR2 SVGAGI (reference sequence). The CDR3 loop is CASSYGVSNQPQHF. CDR3 sequence (DNA): TGTGCCAGCAGCTACGGGGTGAGCAATCAGCCCCAGCATTTT.

This clone was detected once. The chain is built from TRBV25-1 and TRBJ1-6, with 10 bases identical to TRBD1. The germline CDR1 and CDR2 sequences are MGHDK and SYGVNS. J lost 9 bases, V lost 4 bases, and 6 bases had no gene match. CDR3 length equals 15 residues. This CDR3 is CASSARTGGSSPLHF. As DNA, the CDR3 is TGTGCCAGCAGTGCCCGGACAGGGGGATCTTCACCCCTCCACTTT.

V gene TRBV21-1 combines with J gene TRBJ1-5; TRBD1, the D gene given by the table, was not confirmed from the DNA. TRBV21-1 is flagged as a pseudogene. The CDR3 extends over 15 amino acids. The CDR3 DNA follows: TGTGCCAGCAGGATCGACACGGATAGCAATCAGCCCCAGCATTTT. This translates into CASRIDTDSNQPQHF.

The chain carries TRBV9 and TRBJ2-7; 10 bases are shared with TRBD2. The CDR3 loop spans 14 amino acids. V shed 2 bases and J 5 bases; nucleotides not matched to a gene: 4. The V gene's germline CDR1 is SGDLS and CDR2 YYNGEE. CDR3 sequence: CASSVGLASNEQYF. The CDR3 DNA sequence: TGTGCCAGCAGCGTGGGACTAGCGTCGAACGAGCAGTACTTC.

The V gene is TRBV27, the J gene TRBJ2-1, with D unclear. The germline V gene encodes CDR1 MNHEY and CDR2 SMNVEV (reference sequence). Trimming pared 11 bases from V and 6 bases from J, leaving 2 bases between. The CDR3 runs to 8 residues. The CDR3 nucleotides read TGTGCCGTCAATGAGCAGTTCTTC. Translation: CAVNEQFF.

V usage is TRBV28 and J usage is TRBJ2-7; TRBD1 matches at 8 bases. V lost 2 bases to trimming and J lost 0 bases; unmatched junction nucleotides: 3. Germline V lookup: CDR1 MDHEN, CDR2 SYDVKM. This CDR3 contains 15 residues. The CDR3 loop reads CASSLRGQASYEQYF. In nucleotides, the CDR3 is TGTGCCAGCAGTTTAAGGGGACAGGCCTCCTACGAGCAGTACTTC.

The V call is TRBV5-5, the J call TRBJ2-7; D possibly corresponds to TRBD1 (7 bases). Between the trimmed V and J ends, which lost 0 bases and 2 bases, there was a span of 15 bases. CDR1 and CDR2 from the germline V gene are SGHKS and YYEKEE (reference sequence). The CDR3 consists of 16 residues. CDR3 nucleotide sequence: TGTGCCAGCAGCTTGGGAGGGGGCAGACTAGCCTACGAGCAGTACTTC. Translated: CASSLGGGRLAYEQYF.

This chain uses TRBV28 with TRBJ1-1, with D possibly being TRBD1 (6 bases). The CDR3 consists of 14 residues. Trimming removed 5 bases from V and 5 bases from J, with 15 bases in between. Germline V gives CDR1 MDHEN, CDR2 SYDVKM. This chain's CDR3 is CASSQQGRGTEAFF. The CDR3 nucleotides are TGTGCCAGCAGTCAACAGGGCAGAGGAACTGAAGCTTTCTTT.

DNA of the CDR3: TGTGCCAGCAATCGCTTCGCTAGCACAGATACGCAGTATTTT. It encodes CASNRFASTDTQYF. J is TRBJ2-3 and V is TRBV2; D not resolved. Germline values: CDR1 SNHLY, CDR2 FYNNEI. CDR3 length: 14 residues. The V gene lost 7 bases and the J gene lost 0 bases, with 11 bases spanning the gap.

This clone showed up just a few times. The chain is built from TRBV4-1 and TRBJ2-7; 13 positions match TRBD2. With V trimmed by 2 bases and J by 2 bases, 9 bases remained unmatched. Germline lookup yields CDR1 MGHRA and CDR2 YSYEKL. CDR3 size: 18 residues. The CDR3 sequence is CASSQLPGLAGRAYEQYF. CDR3 nucleotides: TGCGCCAGCAGCCAACTTCCGGGACTAGCGGGAAGAGCCTACGAGCAGTACTTC.

The chain combines TRBV28 with TRBJ1-1; D is ambiguous. Germline values: CDR1 MDHEN, CDR2 SYDVKM. This CDR3 comprises 13 residues. Between the trimmed V and J ends, which lost 4 bases and 1 base, there was a span of 7 bases. CDR3 in amino acids: CASSSFPNTEAFF. CDR3 bases: TGTGCCAGCAGTTCATTTCCGAACACTGAAGCTTTCTTT. The full variable domain, its missing parts supplied by reference TRBV28 and TRBJ1-1, is DVKVTQSSRYLVKRTGEKVFLECVQDMDHENMFWYRQDPGLGLRLIYFSYDVKMKEKGDIPEGYSVSREKKERFSLILESASTNQTSMYLCASSSFPNTEAFFGQGTRLTVV.

The chain combines TRBV6-5 with TRBJ1-1; D remains ambiguous. Germline V gene sequence: CDR1 MNHEY, CDR2 SVGAGI. This CDR3 region has 11 residues. The ends were cut back, 6 bases at V and 8 bases at J, with 10 bases in the middle. The chain's CDR3 is CASSEGPEAFF. DNA of the CDR3: TGTGCCAGCAGCGAGGGTCCCGAAGCTTTCTTT.

CDR3 region: CASSYGWGGVGEQFF. The CDR3 bases are TGTGCCAGCAGTTACGGATGGGGAGGGGTGGGTGAGCAGTTCTTC. The gene calls are TRBV6-2 or TRBV6-3 and TRBJ2-1, with 7 bases matching TRBD2. The CDR3 is 15 amino acids. V trimming: 2 bases; J trimming: 9 bases; junction bases outside the gene matches: 10. Germline CDR1 MNHEY, CDR2 SVGEGT.

The chain couples TRBV7-8 to TRBJ1-1; TRBD1 might be the D (6 bases). The CDR3 covers 15 residues. Trimming left V 2 bases short and J 9 bases short, with 19 bases between. Germline CDR1 SGHVS, CDR2 FQNEAQ. The CDR3 is CASSLLRGPSGKAFF. Written as DNA, the CDR3 is TGTGCCAGCAGCTTACTTCGGGGGCCGAGCGGGAAAGCTTTCTTT.